The 5 T cell receptor beta chains listed next were all sequenced from one sample in a study of immune heterogeneity within non-small cell lung tumors (dated by TCRdb to between 2018 and 2020). Genomic DNA extracted from bulk tumor tissue served as TCR template, with about 0.6 ug gDNA amplified per sample. During surgery, several biopsies were collected from each primary tumor and placed as far from one another as possible within the tumor mass. The study cohort was described as untreated, and patients were newly diagnosed NSCLC cases undergoing curative surgery. The data were produced on a HiSeq X Ten. The TCR beta CDR3 region was amplified with a multiplex PCR system whose first round ran for roughly 9 cycles using 32 V-gene forward primers and 13 J-gene reverse primers. TCRdb itself trimmed the public reads at Q25 with fastp, ran MiXCR and retained productive beta chains. Records with the same CDR3 protein are collapsed into one entry carrying the most frequent genes and DNA. This sample lists about 4,300 distinct CDR3 sequences; roughly 21% were detected once. The ten biggest clones cover almost 8.5% of the sample.

The sample was lung tumor tissue. These receptors were collected from a man in his 70s with non-small cell lung cancer.

By sample share, this clonotype is medium-sized. J is TRBJ1-2 and V is TRBV29-1; D gene ambiguous. Germline V gene data show CDR1 as SQVTM and CDR2 as ANQGSEA. This CDR3 is built from 14 residues. V was shortened by 2 bases and J by 0 bases, with 10 bases between the two germline ends. The DNA of the CDR3 is TGCAGCGTTGAATTGGCGGCCCCTAACTATGGCTACACCTTC. This encodes CSVELAAPNYGYTF.

Remarks on this clonotype: This may be a read error, as it is one base from a much larger clone. The chain couples TRBV24-1 to TRBJ1-2; perhaps TRBD1 as D (6 bases). The CDR3 extends over 13 amino acids. V was pared by 6 bases and J by 1 base, with 8 bases between. Germline assignment: CDR1 KGHDR and CDR2 SFDVKD. The CDR3 sequence: CATSIQGNYGYTF. CDR3 DNA: TGTGCCACCAGTATACAGGGTAACTATGGCTACACCTTC.

This clonotype was seen only a few times. J is TRBJ2-7 and V is TRBV7-2, with 8 nucleotides matching TRBD1. V dropped 4 bases and J dropped 3; count of bases not matched to a gene: 5. There are 14 residues in the CDR3. Germline CDR1 and CDR2: SGHTA and FQGNSA. The CDR3 nucleotides read TGTGCCAGCAGCTCCAGGGGGCTCAACTACGAGCAGTACTTC. It encodes CASSSRGLNYEQYF. The full variable domain, its missing parts supplied by reference TRBV7-2 and TRBJ2-7, is GAGVSQSPSNKVTEKGKDVELRCDPISGHTALYWYRQSLGQGLEFLIYFQGNSAPDKSGLPSDRFSAERTGGSVSTLTIQRTQQEDSAVYLCASSSRGLNYEQYFGPGTRLTVT.

This clonotype was found a few times. The rearrangement links TRBV15 to TRBJ1-6, with D possibly matching TRBD1 (5 bases). Germline V gene sequence: CDR1 LNHNV, CDR2 YYDKDF (reference sequence). The length of the CDR3 is 15 residues. The V end lost 1 base, the J end lost 14 bases, and 18 bases lay between the germline ends. Here the CDR3 DNA reads TGTGCCACCAGCAGAGTCGGTGGGTCCGGGGGATCCCTCCACTTT. It translates to CATSRVGGSGGSLHF.

Sample share makes this clonotype medium-sized (0.01 to 0.1%). The chain carries TRBV7-2 and TRBJ2-7, with D perhaps matching TRBD2 (5 bases). The CDR3 has 13 residues. Germline V CDR1 and CDR2: SGHTA, FQGNSA. The ends were cut back, 2 bases at V and 7 bases at J, with 12 bases in the middle. CDR3: CASSLKSGVEQYF. The DNA for the CDR3 is TGTGCCAGCAGCTTAAAATCCGGGGTTGAGCAGTACTTC.